The 21 T cell receptor beta chains below all came from one sample that was sequenced in a study of blood T cell repertoires in COVID-19. Profiled with immunoSEQ multiplex PCR; TCRdb holds only in-frame clones, not every one. The table has some 12,000 clones, more than 75% seen once; the top ten hold roughly an eighth. What was sequenced was peripheral blood. The receptors were sampled from an older man with active COVID-19.

This rearrangement joins TRBV7-9 to TRBJ1-2; TRBD1 agrees at 7 bases. The CDR3 covers 17 residues. Unmatched junction bases numbered 13, after V lost 4 bases and J lost 2 bases. Germline CDR1 reads SEHNR; CDR2 reads FQNEAQ (reference sequence). CDR3 protein: CASSSLGTAILNYGYTF. The CDR3 nucleotides read TGTGCCAGCAGCTCCCTCGGGACAGCCATCCTAAACTATGGCTACACCTTC.

This rearrangement joins TRBV5-5 to TRBJ2-3; 11 nucleotides line up with TRBD1. Germline CDR1 and CDR2: SGHKS and YYEKEE (reference sequence). Trimming at V came to 4 bases and at J to 2 bases, leaving 6 bases not matched to a gene. The CDR3 is 16 residues long. This CDR3 is CASSIGQGAFTDTQYF. The CDR3 nucleotides read TGTGCCAGCAGCATCGGACAGGGGGCCTTCACAGATACGCAGTATTTT.

J is TRBJ1-6 and V is TRBV5-5, with D possibly matching TRBD1 (5 bases). V lost 2 bases to trimming and J lost 9 bases, with 15 bases between them. Germline assignment: CDR1 SGHKS and CDR2 YYEKEE (reference sequence). This CDR3 region has 15 residues. Here the CDR3 DNA reads TGTGCCAGCAGCTTTGAGACAGCCTCTAGTTCACCCCTCCACTTT. This encodes CASSFETASSSPLHF.

This chain joins TRBV5-4 and TRBJ2-7; D remains ambiguous. Germline loops: CDR1 SGHNT, CDR2 YYREEE (reference sequence). This CDR3 comprises 12 residues. The V and J ends lost 3 bases and 0 bases respectively, with 4 bases between them. CDR3 loop: CASSSVSYEQYF. In nucleotides, the CDR3 is TGTGCCAGCAGCTCCGTCTCCTACGAGCAGTACTTC.

This chain connects TRBV12-3 or TRBV12-4 to TRBJ2-7, with 7 bases lining up with TRBD1. Trimming cost V 5 bases and J 7 bases; bases outside gene matches: 8. CDR3 length equals 13 residues. For the CDR3, the DNA is TGTGCCAGCAGTAGAAGACAGGGTAGTGAGCAGTACTTC. Its protein is CASSRRQGSEQYF.

The chain employs TRBV5-4 and TRBJ1-2, with 7 bases lining up with TRBD1. Germline CDR1 reads SGHNT; CDR2 reads YYREEE (reference sequence). The CDR3 runs 16 residues. V was clipped by 4 bases and J by 4 bases; unmatched bases: 13. CDR3 loop: CASSVGQGVLGYGYTF. In nucleotides, the CDR3 is TGTGCCAGCAGCGTGGGGCAGGGGGTTTTGGGCTATGGCTACACCTTC.

The chain joins TRBV11-2 to TRBJ2-1; D is possibly TRBD1 (5 bases). This CDR3 is 15 amino acids long. Germline CDR1 and CDR2: SGHAT and FQNNGV. V dropped 1 base and J dropped 2 bases, with 9 bases sitting between them. CDR3 DNA: TGTGCCAGCAGCTTAGCCCCCAGGGCCTACAATGAGCAGTTCTTC. Protein: CASSLAPRAYNEQFF.

The chain recombines TRBV6-1 with TRBJ2-7; 11 nucleotides line up with TRBD2. From germline, CDR1 is MNHNS and CDR2 SASEGT. The ends lost 2 bases at V and 0 bases at J; junction bases unmatched: 3. The CDR3 is 16 residues long. As DNA, the CDR3 is TGTGCCAGCAGTGAACTAGCGGGAGGAAGCTCCTACGAGCAGTACTTC. Translating it yields CASSELAGGSSYEQYF.

V gene TRBV6-5 combines with J gene TRBJ2-1; TRBD2 might be the D (5 bases). The V and J ends lost 7 bases and 0 bases respectively, with 13 bases between them. Germline V gene data show CDR1 as MNHEY and CDR2 as SVGAGI. This CDR3 has 15 residues. The CDR3 is CASMVEGSSYNEQFF. In DNA form, the CDR3 reads TGTGCCAGCATGGTTGAGGGAAGCTCCTACAATGAGCAGTTCTTC.

This clone was detected once. The V and J genes are TRBV7-2 and TRBJ1-2; no reliable D call. Trimming removed 3 bases from V and 7 bases from J, with 9 bases in between. CDR1 and CDR2 (germline): SGHTA, FQGNSA. The CDR3 consists of 12 residues. CDR3: CASSLSTSGYTF. The CDR3 DNA is TGTGCCAGCAGCTTGTCCACAAGTGGCTACACCTTC. Using reference TRBV7-2 and TRBJ1-2 for the parts outside the CDR3, the full variable domain is GAGVSQSPSNKVTEKGKDVELRCDPISGHTALYWYRQSLGQGLEFLIYFQGNSAPDKSGLPSDRFSAERTGGSVSTLTIQRTQQEDSAVYLCASSLSTSGYTFGSGTRLTVV.

The J gene is TRBJ1-1, the V gene TRBV10-3; 9 bases are shared with TRBD1. Trimming cost V 3 bases and J 2 bases; bases outside gene matches: 4. Germline values: CDR1 ENHRY, CDR2 SYGVKD. This CDR3 contains 15 residues. CDR3 sequence reads: CAISEPTGGNTEAFF. DNA of the CDR3: TGTGCCATCAGTGAACCGACAGGGGGAAACACTGAAGCTTTCTTT.

The chain has TRBV18 and TRBJ2-7; 9 positions match TRBD1. Germline values: CDR1 KGHSH, CDR2 LQKENI. Losses at the gene ends were 6 bases for V and 1 base for J; bases not matched to a gene: 7. The CDR3 consists of 15 residues. The CDR3 region is CASSGQGFKSYEQYF. The CDR3 nucleotides are TGTGCCAGCTCGGGACAGGGTTTTAAGTCCTACGAGCAGTACTTC. Drawing the rest from reference TRBV18 and TRBJ2-7, the complete variable domain is NAGVMQNPRHLVRRRGQEARLRCSPMKGHSHVYWYRQLPEEGLKFMVYLQKENIIDESGMPKERFSAEFPKEGPSILRIQQVVRGDSAAYFCASSGQGFKSYEQYFGPGTRLTVT.

V gene TRBV5-1 combines with J gene TRBJ2-2, with D perhaps TRBD2 (6 bases). The CDR3 sequence is 16 residues long. CDR1 and CDR2 (germline): SGHRS, YFSETQ. Trimming left V 4 bases short and J 2 bases short, with 15 bases between. In DNA, the CDR3 is TGCGCCAGCAGCCCAAGGCGGGGCGTTAACACCGGGGAGCTGTTTTTT. It translates to CASSPRRGVNTGELFF.

Regarding this clone: The final CDR3 position lacks the conserved phenylalanine or tryptophan, pointing to a likely read error. The DNA is omitted, as the CDR3 cannot be located on it reliably, and the CDR3 follows TCRdb's listing. Here the CDR3 reads CASIAKSVRKTYG. The chain recombines TRBV5-1 with TRBJ1-2. The CDR3 has 13 amino acids, counting both end residues. Germline assignment: CDR1 SGHRS and CDR2 YFSETQ.

The chain combines TRBV4-1 with TRBJ1-4; D is uncertain. The V end lost 8 bases, the J end lost 5 bases, and 9 bases lay between the germline ends. The CDR3 length is 12 residues. Germline loops: CDR1 MGHRA, CDR2 YSYEKL. The CDR3 region has the DNA TGCGCCAGCTCACGGGTAAATGAAAAACTGTTTTTT. This gives the protein CASSRVNEKLFF.

CDR3 protein: CASSLELTGVIGGYTF. The DNA of the CDR3 is TGTGCCAGCAGCTTAGAGCTTACAGGGGTAATCGGTGGCTACACCTTC. The V gene is TRBV11-2, the J gene TRBJ1-2; 7 nucleotides line up with TRBD1. Germline CDR1 and CDR2: SGHAT and FQNNGV. The CDR3 totals 16 residues. J was trimmed by 7 bases and V by 0 bases; bases with no gene match: 11.

This clone is a singleton in its sample. V gene TRBV9 combines with J gene TRBJ2-2, with 7 bases lining up with TRBD2. There are 15 residues in the CDR3. Germline values: CDR1 SGDLS, CDR2 YYNGEE. J gave up 4 bases and V 2 bases, and 5 bases lay outside the gene matches. CDR3 protein: CASSVYGRRTGELFF. The CDR3 DNA follows: TGTGCCAGCAGCGTTTACGGGAGGCGCACCGGGGAGCTGTTTTTT.

This clone was observed a handful of times. The V call is TRBV5-1, the J call TRBJ1-2; 8 bases map to TRBD1. The CDR3 runs 15 residues. Germline values: CDR1 SGHRS, CDR2 YFSETQ. V shed 0 bases, J shed 7 bases, and the junction held 8 bases outside the gene matches. The CDR3 DNA follows: TGCGCCAGCAGCTTGGCCGGAGGACAGGGTGGTGGCTACACCTTC. It yields the protein CASSLAGGQGGGYTF.

V is TRBV5-5 and J is TRBJ1-1; D ambiguous. The CDR3 length is 16 residues. Germline CDR1 reads SGHKS; CDR2 reads YYEKEE (reference sequence). Between the trimmed V and J ends, which lost 1 base and 0 bases, there was a span of 13 bases. The CDR3 loop is CASSLLAGLLNTEAFF. The DNA for the CDR3 is TGTGCCAGCAGCTTGTTGGCAGGACTCCTGAACACTGAAGCTTTCTTT.

This chain uses TRBV12-3 or TRBV12-4 with TRBJ2-3; no firm D call. Trimming cost V 2 bases and J 6 bases, with 6 bases left between them. This CDR3 has 12 amino acids. The CDR3 is CASSLPEDTQYF. The CDR3, as DNA: TGTGCCAGCAGTTTACCGGAGGATACGCAGTATTTT.

The chain links TRBV6-5 to TRBJ2-3; D is ambiguous. V dropped 6 bases and J dropped 2 bases, with 3 bases sitting between them. CDR3 length equals 11 residues. Germline CDR1 and CDR2: MNHEY and SVGAGI. This chain's CDR3 is CASSVTDTQYF. In DNA form, the CDR3 reads TGTGCCAGCAGCGTCACAGATACGCAGTATTTT.